Below, 16 T cell receptor beta chains from the same sample are listed, as sequenced in a study of T cell changes during pregnancy in multiple sclerosis. Assay used: immunoSEQ multiplex PCR; TCRdb lists only in-frame clones, some missing. The top ten hold 2.5% to 3.5% of the sample, which has roughly 57,000 clones, roughly 90% seen once. This material consisted of CD8+ T cells from peripheral blood mononuclear cells, taken before pregnancy. The origin of the receptors is a female donor with multiple sclerosis, enrolled in a pregnancy study.

V is TRBV5-5 and J is TRBJ2-7, with D maybe TRBD1 (5 bases). The V gene lost 4 bases and the J gene lost 5 bases, with 16 bases spanning the gap. Germline V CDR1 and CDR2: SGHKS, YYEKEE (reference sequence). The CDR3 is 14 residues long. The CDR3 region has the DNA TGTGCCAGCAGCGCCCTAGGGGTTGGGAACGAGCAGTACTTC. Protein product: CASSALGVGNEQYF.

The V call is TRBV11-2, the J call TRBJ2-1; a weak D match, TRBD1 (6 bases). There are 15 residues in the CDR3. V dropped 2 bases and J dropped 2 bases, with 10 bases sitting between them. CDR1 is SGHAT and CDR2 is FQNNGV in the germline V gene. CDR3 sequence: CASSLLEGAYNEQFF. The CDR3 DNA sequence: TGTGCCAGCAGCTTATTAGAGGGGGCCTACAATGAGCAGTTCTTC. The entire variable domain, with the rest obtained from reference TRBV11-2 and TRBJ2-1, is as follows: EAGVAQSPRYKIIEKRQSVAFWCNPISGHATLYWYQQILGQGPKLLIQFQNNGVVDDSQLPKDRFSAERLKGVDSTLKIQPAKLEDSAVYLCASSLLEGAYNEQFFGPGTRLTVL.

The chain employs TRBV30 and TRBJ1-5; D is possibly TRBD1 (6 bases). Germline V gene data show CDR1 as GTSNPN and CDR2 as SVGIG (reference sequence). The germline V and J ends were trimmed by 3 bases and 5 bases, with 14 bases remaining between them. The CDR3 is 14 amino acids. The CDR3 DNA is TGTGCCTGGAGCGCTGGGGGGGGGCATCAGCCCCAGCATTTT. It codes for CAWSAGGGHQPQHF.

This clone was observed once. V usage is TRBV4-1 and J usage is TRBJ2-2; 13 bases map to TRBD2. With V trimmed by 3 bases and J by 5 bases, 0 bases remained unmatched. CDR1 MGHRA and CDR2 YSYEKL come from the germline V gene. The CDR3 has 15 amino acids. The CDR3 bases are TGCGCCAGCAGCCAGACTAGCGGGGGGACCGGGGAGCTGTTTTTT. Its translation is CASSQTSGGTGELFF.

In its sample, this clone was seen once. The gene calls are TRBV9 and TRBJ1-2; tentatively, D is TRBD1 (5 bases). CDR3 length: 14 residues. Germline V gene data show CDR1 as SGDLS and CDR2 as YYNGEE. V was clipped by 0 bases and J by 4 bases, with 10 bases between them. The CDR3 loop is CASSVEPGGYGYTF. In DNA, the CDR3 is TGTGCCAGCAGCGTAGAGCCGGGGGGCTATGGCTACACCTTC.

The rearrangement links TRBV27 to TRBJ2-2; 9 bases line up with TRBD2. The CDR3 is 18 amino acids. CDR1 MNHEY and CDR2 SMNVEV come from the germline V gene (reference sequence). Trimming at V came to 4 bases and at J to 6 bases, leaving 15 bases not matched to a gene. The CDR3 DNA reads TGTGCCAGCAGTTCCTCACTACCGGGACTAGCAGCCGCCGGGGAGCTGTTTTTT. Translating it yields CASSSSLPGLAAAGELFF.

This clone has only one observation. The CDR3 region is CASSRGEGDTQYF. The CDR3 DNA reads TGTGCCAGCTCCCGCGGGGAAGGAGATACGCAGTATTTT. The J gene is TRBJ2-3, the V gene TRBV6-4, with TRBD2 as a possible D gene (6 bases). V lost 8 bases and J 5 bases, leaving 14 bases between the germline ends. The CDR3 spans 13 residues. Germline V lookup: CDR1 MRHNA, CDR2 SNTAGT.

This chain connects TRBV11-2 to TRBJ1-2, with a weak D call TRBD1 (5 bases). The germline V and J ends were trimmed by 4 bases and 4 bases, with 19 bases remaining between them. Germline V CDR1 and CDR2: SGHAT, FQNNGV. This CDR3 is built from 16 residues. The CDR3 sequence is CASSSHLPQGGYGYTF. The CDR3, as DNA: TGTGCCAGCAGCTCTCACCTCCCCCAGGGTGGCTATGGCTACACCTTC.

The chain carries TRBV9 and TRBJ2-1; 13 nucleotides match TRBD2. After removal of 3 bases from V and 9 bases from J, the junction contained 6 bases not matched to a gene. This CDR3 contains 15 residues. Germline-derived CDR1 and CDR2 are SGDLS and YYNGEE. The CDR3 region is CASSASGTSGVEQFF. In DNA form, the CDR3 reads TGTGCCAGCAGCGCATCCGGGACTAGCGGGGTTGAGCAGTTCTTC.

The V call is TRBV4-2, the J call TRBJ2-1; 10 positions agree with TRBD2. Germline V lookup: CDR1 LGHNA, CDR2 YNFKEQ. V trimming: 7 bases; J trimming: 7 bases; junction bases outside the gene matches: 7. This CDR3 region has 14 residues. The CDR3: CASNQAGGPNEQFF. The CDR3 nucleotides read TGTGCCAGCAATCAAGCGGGGGGGCCTAATGAGCAGTTCTTC.

This chain uses TRBV5-1 with TRBJ2-7, with 7 bases fitting TRBD1. Trimming took 4 bases from V and 2 from J; bases not matched to a gene: 6. Germline CDR1 and CDR2: SGHRS and YFSETQ. The length of the CDR3 is 14 residues. This CDR3 is CASSHFDRAYEQYF. The CDR3 nucleotides are TGCGCCAGCAGCCACTTCGACAGGGCCTACGAGCAGTACTTC.

This clone was detected only a few times. CDR3 region: CASRLGVEAFF. In DNA form, the CDR3 reads TGTGCCAGCAGGCTAGGGGTTGAAGCTTTCTTT. The chain uses TRBV27 and TRBJ1-1; perhaps TRBD1 as D (5 bases). CDR3 size: 11 residues. Germline values: CDR1 MNHEY, CDR2 SMNVEV (reference sequence). Trimming cost V 6 bases and J 7 bases, with 9 bases left between them.

The chain is built from TRBV5-6 and TRBJ2-7; D perhaps matches TRBD2 (6 bases). The CDR3 is made up of 14 amino acids. Germline V gives CDR1 SGHDT, CDR2 YYEEEE. The germline V and J ends were trimmed by 4 bases and 0 bases, with 11 bases remaining between them. The CDR3 sequence is CASSPDGSSYEQYF. As DNA, the CDR3 is TGTGCCAGCAGCCCCGACGGGAGCTCCTACGAGCAGTACTTC.

A word on this clone: Germline and junction disagree at one end, which may indicate a read error. V and J are TRBV7-3 and TRBJ2-3; 11 bases map to TRBD2. Germline V gene data show CDR1 as SGHTA and CDR2 as FQGTGA. The CDR3 sequence is 17 residues long. In nucleotides, the CDR3 is TGTGCCAGCAGCCTAACCCTGACTAGCGGGAACACAGATACGCAGTATTTT. Translating gives CASSLTLTSGNTDTQYF.

The chain links TRBV11-2 to TRBJ1-5; D gene ambiguous. Germline V gene data show CDR1 as SGHAT and CDR2 as FQNNGV. The CDR3 covers 14 residues. Trimming cost V 2 bases and J 2 bases, with 7 bases left between them. The CDR3 sequence: CASSLSSGNQPQHF. The CDR3 DNA reads as TGTGCCAGCAGCTTAAGTAGTGGCAATCAGCCCCAGCATTTT.

A remark on this clone: One end of the junction varies from germline; a read error may be responsible. J is TRBJ2-7 and V is TRBV13; the match to TRBD2 covers 8 bases. Per the germline V gene, CDR1 is PRHDT and CDR2 is FYEKMQ (reference sequence). The CDR3 contains 14 residues. CDR3 coding DNA: TGTGCCAGCAGCCCCGAGCGGGGGTCCTACGAGCGGTACTTC. The encoded protein is CASSPERGSYERYF.